A single sample is the source of the 6 T cell receptor beta chains below, sequenced in a study of CD8+ T cells in alopecia areata. Treatment meaning: oral pan-JAK inhibitor, 5-10 mg twice daily. Extraction of RNA preceded its reverse transcription into cDNA, which served as the sequencing template. Libraries were prepared by immunoSEQ multiplex PCR; TCRdb keeps only in-frame clonotypes and omits some of them. The profile covers 170,000 or so clones, with about 60% appearing a single time and roughly 12% taken by the ten largest. This specimen consisted of CD8+ T cells sorted from blood, obtained at week 24, from a patient treated with tofacitinib. These receptors all come from a human donor with alopecia areata.

This chain links TRBV29-1 with TRBJ2-1; tentative D call: TRBD1 (6 bases). V was pared by 6 bases and J by 1 base, with 10 bases between. Germline CDR1 and CDR2: SQVTM and ANQGSEA. The CDR3 contains 13 residues. The CDR3 nucleotides are TGCAGCGTGGGAGACAGGTCCTACAATGAGCAGTTCTTC. It yields the protein CSVGDRSYNEQFF.

The rearrangement uses TRBV29-1 and TRBJ1-2; D gene ambiguous. The V gene's germline CDR1 is SQVTM and CDR2 ANQGSEA. V was pared by 3 bases and J by 3 bases, with 17 bases between. The CDR3 has 15 amino acids. The CDR3 sequence is CSVDASTDAHYGYTF. The DNA of the CDR3 is TGCAGCGTTGATGCGTCAACAGACGCCCACTATGGCTACACCTTC.

This clone occurred a few times. The chain recombines TRBV15 with TRBJ1-4; 7 positions agree with TRBD1. The CDR3 covers 16 residues. After removal of 0 bases from V and 5 bases from J, the junction contained 6 bases not matched to a gene. Germline V CDR1 and CDR2: LNHNV, YYDKDF (reference sequence). The CDR3 DNA is TGTGCCACCAGCAGAGACGAGACAGGGTTGAATGAAAAACTGTTTTTT. Protein product: CATSRDETGLNEKLFF.

The gene calls are TRBV6-1 and TRBJ2-1; D uncertain. Germline V gene lookup returns CDR1 MNHNS and CDR2 SASEGT. Trimming took off 1 base at V and 2 bases at J, with 9 bases between the two ends. CDR3 length: 15 amino acids. This CDR3 is CASSEGVSAYNEQFF. In DNA form, the CDR3 reads TGTGCCAGCAGTGAAGGTGTTTCGGCCTACAATGAGCAGTTCTTC.

The chain recombines TRBV7-8 with TRBJ2-5; no reliable D call. The germline gives CDR1 SGHVS, CDR2 FQNEAQ. CDR3 length: 10 residues. The V gene lost 10 bases and the J gene lost 3 bases, with 6 bases spanning the gap. The CDR3 DNA follows: TGTGCCACTTCTGAAGAGACCCAGTACTTC. This codes for CATSEETQYF.

This clone occurred a few times. CDR3 coding DNA: TGTGCCAGCAGCCAAGATCCCGCAGGGATTGGCTACACCTTC. Translation: CASSQDPAGIGYTF. The V call is TRBV14, the J call TRBJ1-2; perhaps TRBD1 as D (5 bases). Trimming cost V 0 bases and J 7 bases, with 12 bases left between them. Germline V gives CDR1 SGHDN, CDR2 FVKESK. This CDR3 is 14 amino acids long.